This paragraph reports one TCR beta chain. The antigen remains undetermined. In the same sample, other DNA sequences code for this CDR3. This specimen belongs to a study of shared clonotypes between healthy human individuals. The overall study: The composition of the donors was two women and three men aged 18 to 49. Study-level findings and limits: When compared with the clonotypes that were shared by all four sorted-subset donors, the non-shared clonotypes turned out to have lower generation probabilities.

In the naive CD8 group, cells lacked CD45RO and were positively selected for CCR7, so terminally differentiated effector memory CD45RA+ cells were left out. The authors distributed each subset's genomic DNA evenly over several immunoSEQ plates. The assay was immunoSEQ multiplex PCR, and TCRdb's table has in-frame clones only and misses some. The profile shows over 2,000,000 clones, about 94% of them singletons. J was trimmed by 1 base and V by 2 bases; bases with no gene match: 1. The CDR3 is made up of 14 amino acids. CDR1 and CDR2 (germline): MDHEN, SYDVKM. This sequence originates from a man between 18 and 29 years old in good health. Some clones in this sample may be carry-over from other donors' samples. Sequencing used naive CD8+ T cells from PBMCs. The genes are TRBV28 and TRBJ2-7; 8 bases agree with TRBD1. The CDR3 region has the DNA TGTGCCAGCAGTTTAACAGGGGGATCCTACGAGCAGTACTTC. Protein sequence: CASSLTGGSYEQYF.